A single sample gave rise to the 8 T cell receptor beta chains below, sequenced in a study of cytomegalovirus exposure and HLA in healthy donors. Researchers ran the PCR with 60 Vbeta and 13 Jbeta primers. Only in-frame clones appear in the TCRdb table, and some are missing; sequencing was by immunoSEQ multiplex PCR. The table lists roughly 98,000 clones, 65% to 80% of them singletons, with 2.5% to 3.5% in the top ten. Sequencing was carried out using PBMCs. All receptors derive from a female donor in good health and CMV-seropositive.

This clone was detected only a few times. The same CDR3 is also encoded by other DNA sequences in this sample. The chain has TRBV4-3 and TRBJ2-3, with 12 nucleotides matching TRBD2. With 5 bases clipped from V and 0 bases from J, the junction kept 6 bases outside the gene matches. The germline V gene encodes CDR1 LGHNA and CDR2 YSLEER. The CDR3 loop spans 17 amino acids. CDR3: CASSLQLAGGSTDTQYF. The DNA of the CDR3 is TGCGCCAGCAGCTTACAACTAGCGGGGGGTAGCACAGATACGCAGTATTTT.

This clone was picked up a small number of times. CDR3 sequence reads: CASSLEYSGTGELFF. DNA for the CDR3: TGCGCCAGCAGCTTGGAATATTCGGGCACCGGGGAGCTGTTTTTT. The chain combines TRBV5-1 with TRBJ2-2; no clear D. The germline V gene has CDR1 SGHRS and CDR2 YFSETQ. V lost 0 bases to trimming and J lost 4 bases, with 10 bases between them. The CDR3 loop spans 15 amino acids.

This chain links TRBV5-1 with TRBJ1-1; no clear D. CDR3 length: 15 residues. The germline V gene has CDR1 SGHRS and CDR2 YFSETQ. V lost 2 bases to trimming and J lost 11 bases, with 22 bases between them. For the CDR3, the DNA is TGCGCCAGCAGCTTTCCCTACCTGGTTGAAACGGAGGCTTTCTTT. It codes for CASSFPYLVETEAFF.

This rearrangement joins TRBV5-1 to TRBJ2-7; 8 bases match TRBD1. Trimming cost V 6 bases and J 2 bases; bases outside gene matches: 4. The CDR3 has 13 amino acids. The germline CDR1 and CDR2 sequences are SGHRS and YFSETQ. CDR3 in amino acids: CASNPGQAYEQYF. The DNA for the CDR3 is TGCGCCAGCAACCCGGGACAGGCCTACGAGCAGTACTTC.

This sequence joins TRBV25-1 and TRBJ2-3; TRBD2 aligns across 10 bases. V was clipped by 4 bases and J by 5 bases; unmatched bases: 9. Germline assignment: CDR1 MGHDK and CDR2 SYGVNS. The CDR3 loop spans 16 amino acids. The chain's CDR3 is CASSGTLAGRKDTQYF. In DNA, the CDR3 is TGTGCCAGCAGTGGAACACTAGCGGGGCGCAAAGATACGCAGTATTTT.

This clone was counted between two and nine times. The genes are TRBV7-2 and TRBJ1-3; D call uncertain. This CDR3 is built from 17 residues. The V gene lost 1 base and the J gene lost 5 bases, with 18 bases spanning the gap. Looked up from germline, CDR1 is SGHTA and CDR2 is FQGNSA. The CDR3 here is CASSLVRGPGGRNTIYF. The CDR3 DNA sequence: TGTGCCAGCAGCTTAGTTCGGGGTCCGGGCGGTAGAAACACCATATATTTT. Looking up the rest from reference TRBV7-2 and TRBJ1-3 gives the full variable domain: GAGVSQSPSNKVTEKGKDVELRCDPISGHTALYWYRQSLGQGLEFLIYFQGNSAPDKSGLPSDRFSAERTGGSVSTLTIQRTQQEDSAVYLCASSLVRGPGGRNTIYFGEGSWLTVV.

A few counts support this clone. V usage is TRBV7-3 and J usage is TRBJ2-2; possible D gene TRBD2, 6 bases. Between the trimmed V and J ends, which lost 3 bases and 5 bases, there was a span of 10 bases. The CDR3 is 14 amino acids. Germline V gene lookup returns CDR1 SGHTA and CDR2 FQGTGA. CDR3 protein: CASSFLAGTGELFF. The CDR3 nucleotides are TGTGCCAGCAGCTTTTTGGCGGGAACCGGGGAGCTGTTTTTT.

The rearrangement joins TRBV30 to TRBJ1-3; the D is unclear. The V gene's germline CDR1 is GTSNPN and CDR2 SVGIG (reference sequence). The CDR3 loop spans 15 amino acids. The V end was cut by 0 bases, the J end by 0 bases, with 9 bases between. CDR3 DNA sequence: TGTGCCTGGAGTGTACTGAGGAACTCTGGAAACACCATATATTTT. It specifies CAWSVLRNSGNTIYF.